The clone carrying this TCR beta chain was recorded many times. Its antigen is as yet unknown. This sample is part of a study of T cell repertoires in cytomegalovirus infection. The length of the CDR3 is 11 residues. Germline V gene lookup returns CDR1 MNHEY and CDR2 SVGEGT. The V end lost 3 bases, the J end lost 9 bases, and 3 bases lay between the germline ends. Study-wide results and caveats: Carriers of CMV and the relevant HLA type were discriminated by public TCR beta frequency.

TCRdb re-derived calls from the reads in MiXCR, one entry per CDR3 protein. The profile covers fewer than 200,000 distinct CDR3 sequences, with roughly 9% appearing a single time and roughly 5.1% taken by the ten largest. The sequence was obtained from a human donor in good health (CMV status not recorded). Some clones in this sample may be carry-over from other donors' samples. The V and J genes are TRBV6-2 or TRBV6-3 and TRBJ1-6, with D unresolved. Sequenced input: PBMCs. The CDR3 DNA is TGTGCCAGCAGTTATGGTTCACCCCTCCACTTT. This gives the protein CASSYGSPLHF.